This TCR beta chain was documented in a study of T cells in Graves' hyperthyroidism and ophthalmopathy. General study findings and limits: Most expanded thyroid clonotypes above 0.001 also appeared in blood.

RNA transcripts provided the source from which TCR beta CDR3 regions were amplified. First-round RT-PCR of the TCR CDR3 relied on the HTBI primer set. A single record per CDR3 protein comes from TCRdb applying MiXCR to the multiplex PCR reads. Found here are some 550,000 distinct CDR3 sequences, roughly 16% of them singletons; the top ten hold roughly 3.5%. Active moderate-to-severe ophthalmopathy, Clinical Activity Score at least 3, NOSPECS at least 4, under 3 months' duration. The diagnostic basis comprised clinical symptoms, serum thyroxine and TRAb, thyroid ultrasound and orbital computed tomography. V lost 6 bases and J 5 bases, leaving 11 bases between the germline ends. Germline V gene sequence: CDR1 SNHLY, CDR2 FYNNEI. This CDR3 contains 12 residues. This clonotype was detected ten times or more. Its antigen is unidentified.

The origin of this receptor is a woman aged 40 to 55 with Graves' ophthalmopathy. The sample taken for sequencing was blood. The chain is built from TRBV2 and TRBJ2-7; the D is unclear. Here the CDR3 DNA reads TGTGCCAGCAGATTTACAGCCAACGAGCAGTACTTC. Its translation is CASRFTANEQYF.